The 32 T cell receptor beta chains presented below share a single source sample, sequenced in a study of cytomegalovirus exposure and HLA in healthy donors. Use of 60 Vbeta and 13 Jbeta primers characterized the PCR. Generated by immunoSEQ multiplex PCR, the TCRdb table keeps only in-frame clones and is missing some. In the table there are about 160,000 clones, around four fifths of which are singletons. The sample taken for sequencing was PBMCs. The receptors shown here come from a man between 45 and 60 years old in good health and CMV-seropositive.

This sequence joins TRBV19 and TRBJ1-5; tentative D call: TRBD1 (6 bases). V was cut by 4 bases and J by 0 bases, with 16 bases left in between. CDR1 is LNHDA and CDR2 is SQIVND in the germline V gene (reference sequence). The CDR3 consists of 17 residues. The CDR3 DNA is TGTGCCAGTAGTACCGCGACAGGCCCCCTTAGCAATCAGCCCCAGCATTTT. Its protein product is CASSTATGPLSNQPQHF.

The genes are TRBV13 and TRBJ1-6; 9 bases are shared with TRBD1. The germline V gene has CDR1 PRHDT and CDR2 FYEKMQ (reference sequence). This CDR3 has 15 amino acids. Trimming at V came to 3 bases and at J to 10 bases, leaving 7 bases not matched to a gene. Written as DNA, the CDR3 is TGTGCCAGCAGCTTCCGGGACAGGGTAGCCTCACCCCTCCACTTT. This gives the protein CASSFRDRVASPLHF.

This clone was detected once. The chain is built from TRBV6-6 and TRBJ1-2; D is uncertain. Germline V gives CDR1 MNHNY, CDR2 SVGAGI (reference sequence). The CDR3 extends over 15 amino acids. The V end was cut by 4 bases, the J end by 7 bases, with 19 bases between. DNA of the CDR3: TGTGCCAGCAGTTCCGCCGTCGCCTGGGCGGGTGGCTACACCTTC. It codes for CASSSAVAWAGGYTF.

This chain uses TRBV9 with TRBJ1-3; 11 bases align to TRBD1. This CDR3 is built from 20 residues. The trim removed 3 bases at V and 0 bases at J, leaving 14 bases unmatched. Germline V lookup: CDR1 SGDLS, CDR2 YYNGEE. The CDR3 protein is CASSETTGTGGPNSGNTIYF. In DNA, the CDR3 is TGTGCCAGCAGCGAAACGACCGGGACAGGGGGTCCGAACTCTGGAAACACCATATATTTT.

In this sample, this clone turned up once. V is TRBV7-3 and J is TRBJ2-3, with D tentatively TRBD1 (6 bases). CDR3 length: 14 residues. Germline-derived CDR1 and CDR2 are SGHTA and FQGTGA. The germline V and J ends were trimmed by 5 bases and 1 base, with 10 bases remaining between them. CDR3 in DNA: TGTGCCAGCAGCGACAGGCCGGGCACAGATACGCAGTATTTT. This sequence encodes CASSDRPGTDTQYF.

The chain has TRBV21-1 and TRBJ2-7; the table's TRBD1 call for D was not verified on the DNA. TRBV21-1 is a pseudogene. CDR3 length: 16 amino acids. The CDR3 loop is CASSKADGDTYYEQYF. The CDR3 coding sequence is TGTGCCAGCAGCAAAGCGGACGGGGACACTTACTACGAGCAGTACTTC.

The CDR3 nucleotides are TGTGCCAGCTCACCAGTCAGGGGTCACGGGACTGAAGCTTTCTTT. It encodes CASSPVRGHGTEAFF. The chain combines TRBV18 with TRBJ1-1, with D maybe TRBD1 (6 bases). This CDR3 is 15 amino acids long. Trimming removed 2 bases at V and 5 bases at J, with 15 bases between. CDR1 is KGHSH, CDR2 LQKENI, per germline. The whole variable domain, remainder taken from reference TRBV18 and TRBJ1-1, is NAGVMQNPRHLVRRRGQEARLRCSPMKGHSHVYWYRQLPEEGLKFMVYLQKENIIDESGMPKERFSAEFPKEGPSILRIQQVVRGDSAAYFCASSPVRGHGTEAFFGQGTRLTVV.

The chain combines TRBV29-1 with TRBJ2-1; 8 positions agree with TRBD2. The CDR3 spans 14 residues. CDR1 and CDR2 from the germline V gene are SQVTM and ANQGSEA. Unmatched junction bases numbered 9, after V lost 4 bases and J lost 7 bases. CDR3 amino acids: CSVGTGRAGNEQFF. The CDR3 coding sequence is TGCAGCGTTGGTACCGGGAGGGCAGGGAATGAGCAGTTCTTC.

The J gene is TRBJ1-6, the V gene TRBV7-2; the match to TRBD1 covers 10 bases. CDR1 is SGHTA, CDR2 FQGNSA, per germline. With 5 bases clipped from V and 7 bases from J, the junction kept 5 bases outside the gene matches. There are 15 residues in the CDR3. CDR3: CASSVPGQGNSPLHF. The CDR3 DNA is TGTGCCAGCAGCGTCCCGGGACAGGGGAATTCACCCCTCCACTTT.

The chain couples TRBV5-1 to TRBJ2-3; 8 nucleotides align to TRBD1. Trimming cost V 4 bases and J 7 bases; bases outside gene matches: 5. Germline-derived CDR1 and CDR2 are SGHRS and YFSETQ. The CDR3 runs 13 residues. CDR3: CASSPRTGHTQYF. CDR3 coding DNA: TGCGCCAGCAGCCCGCGGACAGGGCATACGCAGTATTTT. Together with reference TRBV5-1 and TRBJ2-3, the CDR3 gives the full variable domain: KAGVTQTPRYLIKTRGQQVTLSCSPISGHRSVSWYQQTPGQGLQFLFEYFSETQRNKGNFPGRFSGRQFSNSRSEMNVSTLELGDSALYLCASSPRTGHTQYFGPGTRLTVL.

The chain joins TRBV28 to TRBJ1-6, with 9 bases aligning to TRBD1. The germline CDR1 and CDR2 sequences are MDHEN and SYDVKM. The CDR3 has 16 residues. The ends lost 6 bases at V and 9 bases at J; junction bases unmatched: 12. Here the CDR3 reads CASSLRLQGAGSPLHF. DNA for the CDR3: TGTGCCAGCAGCCTGAGGCTACAGGGGGCCGGTTCACCCCTCCACTTT.

The rearrangement uses TRBV7-2 and TRBJ2-1; D might be TRBD1 (6 bases). Trimming shortened V by 3 bases and J by 7 bases, and 13 bases separated the two germline ends. CDR3 length: 14 amino acids. Germline CDR1 SGHTA, CDR2 FQGNSA. The CDR3: CASSLQGMLNEQFF. CDR3 coding DNA: TGTGCCAGCAGCTTGCAGGGGATGTTGAATGAGCAGTTCTTC.

This chain joins TRBV5-1 and TRBJ2-7, with D uncertain. Germline CDR1 reads SGHRS; CDR2 reads YFSETQ. Trimming removed 4 bases from V and 0 bases from J, with 11 bases in between. This CDR3 contains 14 residues. Written as DNA, the CDR3 is TGCGCCAGCAGCCTAGAGAGCAACTCCTACGAGCAGTACTTC. This codes for CASSLESNSYEQYF.

The gene calls are TRBV9 and TRBJ2-2; D call uncertain. The CDR3 loop spans 13 amino acids. Trimming pared 4 bases from V and 6 bases from J, leaving 10 bases between. Germline V gene lookup returns CDR1 SGDLS and CDR2 YYNGEE. The CDR3 nucleotides read TGTGCCAGCAGCCCCCCCTTGTCCGGGGAGCTGTTTTTT. It yields the protein CASSPPLSGELFF.

The chain combines TRBV25-1 with TRBJ2-3; D is perhaps TRBD1 (5 bases). Germline values: CDR1 MGHDK, CDR2 SYGVNS. The germline V and J ends were trimmed by 7 bases and 2 bases, with 13 bases remaining between them. There are 14 residues in the CDR3. CDR3 residues: CASTAGSFTDTQYF. The DNA for the CDR3 is TGTGCCAGCACCGCAGGGTCCTTCACAGATACGCAGTATTTT.

The genes are TRBV5-1 and TRBJ1-6, with 7 bases matching TRBD1. There are 15 residues in the CDR3. CDR1 and CDR2 (germline): SGHRS, YFSETQ. Trimming cost V 4 bases and J 5 bases; bases outside gene matches: 6. CDR3 nucleotide sequence: TGCGCCAGCAGCCAATCGGGACAGCATAATTCACCCCTCCACTTT. It yields the protein CASSQSGQHNSPLHF.

The V gene is TRBV9, the J gene TRBJ2-3; 12 positions agree with TRBD2. The junction had 7 bases not matched to a gene; V was cut back by 3 bases and J by 5 bases. The germline V gene has CDR1 SGDLS and CDR2 YYNGEE. The CDR3 contains 16 residues. The CDR3 region has the DNA TGTGCCAGCAGCGCCTGGACTAGCGGGATCCGAGATACGCAGTATTTT. Encoded protein: CASSAWTSGIRDTQYF.

The chain couples TRBV30 to TRBJ1-2; D is undetermined. CDR3 length equals 12 residues. From germline, CDR1 is GTSNPN and CDR2 SVGIG (reference sequence). V lost 2 bases and J lost 2, with 6 bases in between. Here the CDR3 reads CAWSLTNYGYTF. In nucleotides, the CDR3 is TGTGCCTGGAGTCTTACAAACTATGGCTACACCTTC.

This sequence joins TRBV5-4 and TRBJ2-7; 8 nucleotides match TRBD2. CDR1 and CDR2 (germline): SGHNT, YYREEE (reference sequence). The CDR3 loop spans 16 amino acids. V was clipped by 4 bases and J by 4 bases; unmatched bases: 13. The CDR3 here is CASSTGVAGMVYEQYF. DNA for the CDR3: TGTGCCAGCAGCACGGGAGTAGCGGGGATGGTGTACGAGCAGTACTTC.

The CDR3 region has the DNA TGTGCCAGCTCACCTGGACAGTCTTCTGGCTACACCTTC. This gives the protein CASSPGQSSGYTF. The chain employs TRBV18 and TRBJ1-2; tentatively, D is TRBD1 (6 bases). V was shortened by 3 bases and J by 7 bases, with 12 bases between the two germline ends. Germline loops: CDR1 KGHSH, CDR2 LQKENI. CDR3 length: 13 residues.

The chain joins TRBV19 to TRBJ2-7, with TRBD1 identical over 8 bases. Germline trimming cut 6 bases from V and 3 bases from J; bases unmatched to any gene: 7. In germline, CDR1 is LNHDA, CDR2 SQIVND (reference sequence). CDR3 size: 14 residues. CDR3 nucleotides: TGTGCCAGTAGAGCCGGGACAGGAGACTACGAGCAGTACTTC. Protein product: CASRAGTGDYEQYF.

The rearrangement joins TRBV5-8 to TRBJ2-1, with 8 bases aligning to TRBD1. CDR1 SGHTS and CDR2 YDEGEE come from the germline V gene. The CDR3 loop spans 15 amino acids. Germline trimming cut 4 bases from V and 2 bases from J; bases unmatched to any gene: 5. The CDR3 coding sequence is TGTGCCAGCAGCCCCCGGACAGGGCCCTACAATGAGCAGTTCTTC. It is translated as CASSPRTGPYNEQFF.

V gene TRBV6-1 combines with J gene TRBJ2-4, with D perhaps matching TRBD2 (5 bases). Germline V gene sequence: CDR1 MNHNS, CDR2 SASEGT. V was clipped by 7 bases and J by 1 base, with 11 bases between them. The CDR3 is made up of 14 amino acids. The CDR3 here is CASTTGSAKNIQYF. DNA for the CDR3: TGTGCCAGCACAACGGGGAGTGCCAAAAACATTCAGTACTTC.

V is TRBV28 and J is TRBJ1-1, with D perhaps TRBD1 (5 bases). There are 11 residues in the CDR3. CDR1 is MDHEN and CDR2 is SYDVKM in the germline V gene. V lost 6 bases and J lost 10, with 12 bases in between. CDR3 nucleotide sequence: TGTGCCAGCAGGGGGCAGGGCACAGCTTTCTTT. Translated: CASRGQGTAFF.

The genes are TRBV7-2 and TRBJ2-3; perhaps TRBD2 as D (5 bases). Germline V gene data show CDR1 as SGHTA and CDR2 as FQGNSA. The V and J ends lost 3 bases and 4 bases respectively, with 5 bases between them. CDR3 size: 12 residues. Here the CDR3 DNA reads TGTGCCAGCAGCTTGAGGGCAGATACGCAGTATTTT. This codes for CASSLRADTQYF. Supplemented by reference TRBV7-2 and TRBJ2-3, the full variable domain reads GAGVSQSPSNKVTEKGKDVELRCDPISGHTALYWYRQSLGQGLEFLIYFQGNSAPDKSGLPSDRFSAERTGGSVSTLTIQRTQQEDSAVYLCASSLRADTQYFGPGTRLTVL.

A single count supports this clone. The CDR3 spells CASSRQGTGRTYEQYF. In DNA form, the CDR3 reads TGTGCCAGCAGCCGACAGGGGACGGGACGGACCTACGAGCAGTACTTC. This chain connects TRBV28 to TRBJ2-7; TRBD1 matches 8 bases. The junction had 12 bases not matched to a gene; V was cut back by 6 bases and J by 2 bases. From germline, CDR1 is MDHEN and CDR2 SYDVKM. The CDR3 spans 16 residues.

The rearrangement uses TRBV2 and TRBJ1-2; 9 bases are shared with TRBD1. The trim removed 10 bases at V and 4 bases at J, leaving 10 bases unmatched. Germline-derived CDR1 and CDR2 are SNHLY and FYNNEI. The CDR3 is 14 residues long. The DNA of the CDR3 is TGTGCCACCACTACAGGGGGCAGGGGCTATGGCTACACCTTC. This codes for CATTTGGRGYGYTF.

The CDR3 sequence is CASSYGTGASGGYTF. In DNA, the CDR3 is TGCGCCAGCAGCTACGGGACAGGGGCCTCCGGTGGCTACACCTTC. V gene TRBV4-1 combines with J gene TRBJ1-2, with 10 bases that match TRBD1. V shed 5 bases and J 7 bases; nucleotides not matched to a gene: 10. There are 15 residues in the CDR3. CDR1 is MGHRA, CDR2 YSYEKL, per germline.

The V call is TRBV5-1, the J call TRBJ1-5; D is undetermined. Looked up from germline, CDR1 is SGHRS and CDR2 is YFSETQ. The V end lost 0 bases, the J end lost 2 bases, and 6 bases lay between the germline ends. The CDR3 extends over 14 amino acids. CDR3 region: CASSLAGGNQPQHF. The CDR3, as DNA: TGCGCCAGCAGCTTGGCTGGAGGCAATCAGCCCCAGCATTTT.

The chain recombines TRBV11-3 with TRBJ2-2, with 8 bases lining up with TRBD1. The CDR3 has 16 amino acids. Germline trimming cut 5 bases from V and 5 bases from J; bases unmatched to any gene: 10. Germline V gene lookup returns CDR1 SGHNT and CDR2 YENEEA. Here the CDR3 DNA reads TGTGCCAGCAGCCAACGACAGGGGATTGGAACCGGGGAGCTGTTTTTT. This codes for CASSQRQGIGTGELFF.

The chain couples TRBV29-1 to TRBJ2-5; 9 bases map to TRBD1. J lost 2 bases, V lost 5 bases, and 3 bases had no gene match. There are 13 residues in the CDR3. The germline CDR1 and CDR2 sequences are SQVTM and ANQGSEA. The DNA of the CDR3 is TGCAGCGTTCGACAGGGGGGTCAAGAGACCCAGTACTTC. It yields the protein CSVRQGGQETQYF.

Details on this clone: Its ends do not fully match the called genes, so a read error is possible. This rearrangement joins TRBV7-7 to TRBJ2-5; 8 positions agree with TRBD2. The CDR3 has 16 amino acids. Germline V gene lookup returns CDR1 SSHAT and CDR2 FNYEAQ (reference sequence). This CDR3 reads CASSLAGGESQETQYF. For the CDR3, the DNA is TGTGCTAGCAGCTTAGCCGGGGGGGAGAGCCAAGAGACCCAGTACTTC. Looking up the rest from reference TRBV7-7 and TRBJ2-5 gives the full variable domain: GAGVSQSPRYKVTKRGQDVTLRCDPISSHATLYWYQQALGQGPEFLTYFNYEAQPDKSGLPSDRFSAERPEGSISTLTIQRTEQRDSAMYRCASSLAGGESQETQYFGPGTRLLVL.